A selection of T cell receptor beta chains follows, all from one sample in a study of cytomegalovirus exposure and HLA in healthy donors. Produced via immunoSEQ multiplex PCR; TCRdb's table is partial and in-frame only. This sample has 150,000 to 200,000 clones, with about 65% found just once. Sequencing was done on a sample of PBMCs. These receptors originate from a man aged 35-49 years in good health and CMV-seropositive. Both conserved end residues are part of each CDR3. A D gene is named only where the DNA matches it firmly. Size tells how often a clone was seen (once, few, many) or the class of an expanded clone, and some rows leave it out.

cdr3_nt: TGCGCCAGCAGCCTCACGACAGGGGAGTACACCGGGGAGCTGTTTTTT
cdr3_aa: CASSLTTGEYTGELFF
d_call: TRBD1
v_call: TRBV5-1
clone_size: -
j_call: TRBJ2-2

cdr3_nt: TGTGCCAGCCGTCTAACAGGGGGGGATTCACCCCTCCACTTT
cdr3_aa: CASRLTGGDSPLHF
d_call: TRBD1
v_call: TRBV18
clone_size: -
j_call: TRBJ1-6

cdr3_nt: TGTGCCAGCAGCCAAGCGGTCGGTGAAAAACTGTTTTTT
cdr3_aa: CASSQAVGEKLFF
d_call: -
v_call: TRBV4-2
clone_size: -
j_call: TRBJ1-4

cdr3_nt: TGTGCCAGCAGTCTCGGAGCGAGCTCCTACAATGAGCAGTTCTTC
cdr3_aa: CASSLGASSYNEQFF
d_call: -
v_call: TRBV27
clone_size: once
j_call: TRBJ2-1

cdr3_nt: TGTTCCAGCTGGAGGTATGGGTTTGAAGCTTTCTTT
cdr3_aa: CSSWRYGFEAFF
d_call: -
v_call: TRBV7-9
clone_size: -
j_call: TRBJ1-1

cdr3_nt: TGTGCCAGCAGCGCAGGCTACGAGCAGTACTTC
cdr3_aa: CASSAGYEQYF
d_call: -
v_call: TRBV9
clone_size: -
j_call: TRBJ2-7

cdr3_nt: TGTGCCAGCAGCCAAACCAGGGCTCCCTACGAGCAGTACTTC
cdr3_aa: CASSQTRAPYEQYF
d_call: -
v_call: TRBV14
clone_size: -
j_call: TRBJ2-7

cdr3_nt: TGTGCCAGTAGCGGGGGGGCCTACGAGCAGTACTTC
cdr3_aa: CASSGGAYEQYF
d_call: TRBD2
v_call: TRBV19
clone_size: -
j_call: TRBJ2-7

cdr3_nt: TGCGCCAGCAGCTACACGACAGAGGCAAATTCACCCCTCCACTTT
cdr3_aa: CASSYTTEANSPLHF
d_call: -
v_call: TRBV5-1
clone_size: -
j_call: TRBJ1-6

cdr3_nt: TGTGCCAGCAGAATCGGACAGGGCCTCAATCAGCCCCAGCATTTT
cdr3_aa: CASRIGQGLNQPQHF
d_call: TRBD1
v_call: TRBV6-1
clone_size: -
j_call: TRBJ1-5

cdr3_nt: TGTGCCAGCAGTTATGGGGCGGGGGGCATGGATACGCAGTATTTT
cdr3_aa: CASSYGAGGMDTQYF
d_call: TRBD2
v_call: TRBV6-5
clone_size: few
j_call: TRBJ2-3

cdr3_nt: TGCGCCAGCAGCCAAGGAGGGAGCTCCTATAATTCACCCCTCCACTTT
cdr3_aa: CASSQGGSSYNSPLHF
d_call: -
v_call: TRBV4-3
clone_size: -
j_call: TRBJ1-6

cdr3_nt: TGTGCCAGCAGCTTGGGCGCCGGGGAGCTGTTTTTT
cdr3_aa: CASSLGAGELFF
d_call: -
v_call: TRBV5-6
clone_size: once
j_call: TRBJ2-2

cdr3_nt: TGTGCCAGCAGCGGTGACAGGGTCGTCGGCTACACCTTC
cdr3_aa: CASSGDRVVGYTF
d_call: TRBD1
v_call: TRBV9
clone_size: -
j_call: TRBJ1-2

cdr3_nt: TGTGCCAGCAGTTACTTGGTTAGAAACCAAGAGACCCAGTACTTC
cdr3_aa: CASSYLVRNQETQYF
d_call: -
v_call: TRBV6-6
clone_size: -
j_call: TRBJ2-5

cdr3_nt: TGTGCCAGTAGTCAGGACTACGAGCAGTACTTC
cdr3_aa: CASSQDYEQYF
d_call: -
v_call: TRBV19
clone_size: many
j_call: TRBJ2-7

cdr3_nt: TGTTCCAGCAGCCTCCAGGGTGGCGAGCAGTACTTC
cdr3_aa: CSSSLQGGEQYF
d_call: -
v_call: TRBV7-9
clone_size: -
j_call: TRBJ2-7

cdr3_nt: TGTGCCAGCTCCCCAGGGACAGGCCTCAACACTGAAGCTTTCTTT
cdr3_aa: CASSPGTGLNTEAFF
d_call: TRBD1
v_call: TRBV18
clone_size: -
j_call: TRBJ1-1

cdr3_nt: TGCGCCAGCGCAATGAGCGCAGATACGCAGTATTTT
cdr3_aa: CASAMSADTQYF
d_call: -
v_call: TRBV5-1
clone_size: -
j_call: TRBJ2-3

cdr3_nt: TGTGCCAGCAGCTTTAGGGCCGGGAATCGGGAGCAGTTCTTC
cdr3_aa: CASSFRAGNREQFF
d_call: -
v_call: TRBV7-3
clone_size: -
j_call: TRBJ2-1

cdr3_nt: TGTGCCAGCAGCTCAGCGGGGGGGCTCAACTATGGCTACACCTTC
cdr3_aa: CASSSAGGLNYGYTF
d_call: -
v_call: TRBV7-2
clone_size: -
j_call: TRBJ1-2

cdr3_nt: TGTGCCAGCAGCTTAGGTACGGGGGGGCTTAATGAGCAGTTCTTC
cdr3_aa: CASSLGTGGLNEQFF
d_call: TRBD2
v_call: TRBV7-6
clone_size: -
j_call: TRBJ2-1

cdr3_nt: TGTGCCAGCAGTTCCACAGGGTGGGCAGGCTACACCTTC
cdr3_aa: CASSSTGWAGYTF
d_call: -
v_call: TRBV6-6
clone_size: -
j_call: TRBJ1-2

cdr3_nt: TGTGCCACCAGCAGAGATAGACGGCAGGCCCTCTCCTACGAGCAGTACTTC
cdr3_aa: CATSRDRRQALSYEQYF
d_call: -
v_call: TRBV15
clone_size: -
j_call: TRBJ2-7

cdr3_nt: TGTGCCAGTAGTATTAATTCGGGAGTGGTTTTCTTT
cdr3_aa: CASSINSGVVFF
d_call: -
v_call: TRBV19
clone_size: -
j_call: TRBJ1-1

cdr3_nt: TGTGCCAGTAGTATCCAGGGGGGAAAATCTGCTGAGCAGTTCTTC
cdr3_aa: CASSIQGGKSAEQFF
d_call: -
v_call: TRBV19
clone_size: -
j_call: TRBJ2-1

cdr3_nt: TGTGCCAGCAGCTTAAGTGGAGGGAATCAGCCCCAGCATTTT
cdr3_aa: CASSLSGGNQPQHF
d_call: -
v_call: TRBV7-3
clone_size: few
j_call: TRBJ1-5

cdr3_nt: TGTGCCAGCAACCCACCAGGGGGGCATTATGGCTACACCTTC
cdr3_aa: CASNPPGGHYGYTF
d_call: TRBD1
v_call: TRBV9
clone_size: -
j_call: TRBJ1-2

cdr3_nt: TGTGCCAGTAGCATCGGACTAGCGGGGAATCTGTACAATGAGCAGTTCTTC
cdr3_aa: CASSIGLAGNLYNEQFF
d_call: TRBD2
v_call: TRBV19
clone_size: -
j_call: TRBJ2-1

cdr3_nt: TGTGCCAGCAACTGGGGGGCCGGGGAGCTGTTTTTT
cdr3_aa: CASNWGAGELFF
d_call: -
v_call: TRBV7-9
clone_size: -
j_call: TRBJ2-2

cdr3_nt: TGCAGCGTTGAACTTGGTCGCGGGAGGGGTGGCTACACCTTC
cdr3_aa: CSVELGRGRGGYTF
d_call: -
v_call: TRBV29-1
clone_size: few
j_call: TRBJ1-2

cdr3_nt: TGTTCCAGCAGCTTGACGGGGGTGGGTGACGGCTACACCTTC
cdr3_aa: CSSSLTGVGDGYTF
d_call: -
v_call: TRBV7-9
clone_size: -
j_call: TRBJ1-2

cdr3_nt: TGTGCCAGCAGTGCTGGACAGGGTGGAGGCTACACCTTC
cdr3_aa: CASSAGQGGGYTF
d_call: TRBD1
v_call: TRBV2
clone_size: -
j_call: TRBJ1-2

cdr3_nt: TGTGCCAGCAGTTACAGCGTGAACACTGAAGCTTTCTTT
cdr3_aa: CASSYSVNTEAFF
d_call: -
v_call: TRBV6-6
clone_size: once
j_call: TRBJ1-1

cdr3_nt: TGTGCCAGCAGTCGGGCCAGCGGGGACAATGAGCAGTTCTTC
cdr3_aa: CASSRASGDNEQFF
d_call: TRBD2
v_call: TRBV5-4
clone_size: few
j_call: TRBJ2-1

cdr3_nt: TGTGCCAGCAGCCCTACTGGCACTGAAGCTTTCTTT
cdr3_aa: CASSPTGTEAFF
d_call: -
v_call: TRBV5-4
clone_size: -
j_call: TRBJ1-1

cdr3_nt: TGCAGCGTTGCCCTGACAGGTTTGAACACTGAAGCTTTCTTT
cdr3_aa: CSVALTGLNTEAFF
d_call: -
v_call: TRBV29-1
clone_size: -
j_call: TRBJ1-1

cdr3_nt: TGTGCCAGCAGCTTCAGGGACAGCGATGGCTACACCTTC
cdr3_aa: CASSFRDSDGYTF
d_call: TRBD1
v_call: TRBV2
clone_size: -
j_call: TRBJ1-2

cdr3_nt: TGCGCCAGCACCCGCGGCCACGACACAGATACGCAGTATTTT
cdr3_aa: CASTRGHDTDTQYF
d_call: -
v_call: TRBV5-1
clone_size: -
j_call: TRBJ2-3

cdr3_nt: TGCGCCAGCAGCCGCCTACTAGCGGCACAAGAGACCCAGTACTTC
cdr3_aa: CASSRLLAAQETQYF
d_call: TRBD2
v_call: TRBV4-1
clone_size: -
j_call: TRBJ2-5

cdr3_nt: TGTGCCAGCAGCCAAGATCAGGTCTATGGCTACACCTTC
cdr3_aa: CASSQDQVYGYTF
d_call: -
v_call: TRBV14
clone_size: -
j_call: TRBJ1-2

cdr3_nt: TGTGCCAGCTCACCAAAGCGGGGGGCCTCCTACGAGCAGTACTTC
cdr3_aa: CASSPKRGASYEQYF
d_call: TRBD2
v_call: TRBV18
clone_size: -
j_call: TRBJ2-7

cdr3_nt: TGTGCCAGCCGGGACACCAGAAACACCATATATTTT
cdr3_aa: CASRDTRNTIYF
d_call: -
v_call: TRBV6-1
clone_size: -
j_call: TRBJ1-3

cdr3_nt: TGTGCCAGCAGTGAAGGTAGGGCGTTGGGGCCTGGGGCCAACGTCCTGACTTTC
cdr3_aa: CASSEGRALGPGANVLTF
d_call: -
v_call: TRBV2
clone_size: once
j_call: TRBJ2-6

cdr3_nt: TGCGCCAGCAGCCAAGGTTTCTCAACAGCAGGTACGCAGTATTTT
cdr3_aa: CASSQGFSTAGTQYF
d_call: -
v_call: TRBV4-3
clone_size: -
j_call: TRBJ2-3

cdr3_nt: TGTGCCAGCAGTCGCGGGATAAACTATGGCTACACCTTC
cdr3_aa: CASSRGINYGYTF
d_call: -
v_call: TRBV7-9
clone_size: -
j_call: TRBJ1-2

cdr3_nt: TGTGCCAGCAGCCCCGGGACAGGGTCCGGGGAGCTGTTTTTT
cdr3_aa: CASSPGTGSGELFF
d_call: TRBD1
v_call: TRBV6-5
clone_size: few
j_call: TRBJ2-2

cdr3_nt: TGTGCCAGCAGCTTAGATGCAGGGTCCGAGCAGTACTTC
cdr3_aa: CASSLDAGSEQYF
d_call: -
v_call: TRBV11-3
clone_size: -
j_call: TRBJ2-7

cdr3_nt: TGTGCCAGCAGTTACTATCTTGGCTCCAGGAACACTGAAGCTTTCTTT
cdr3_aa: CASSYYLGSRNTEAFF
d_call: -
v_call: TRBV6-6
clone_size: -
j_call: TRBJ1-1

cdr3_nt: TGTGCCAGCAGCGTGTGGGACTCAACCACAGATACGCAGTATTTT
cdr3_aa: CASSVWDSTTDTQYF
d_call: -
v_call: TRBV9
clone_size: -
j_call: TRBJ2-3

cdr3_nt: TGTGCCAGCCTTAAGGGGCTCGGGGCCAACGTCCTGACTTTC
cdr3_aa: CASLKGLGANVLTF
d_call: -
v_call: TRBV2
clone_size: -
j_call: TRBJ2-6

cdr3_nt: TGTGCCAGCAGCACCCCAAGGGACAGGCGGGATACGCAGTATTTT
cdr3_aa: CASSTPRDRRDTQYF
d_call: TRBD1
v_call: TRBV6-6
clone_size: few
j_call: TRBJ2-3

cdr3_nt: TGTGCCAGCAGCCTATCTACAGGGTTAGACGAGCAGTACTTC
cdr3_aa: CASSLSTGLDEQYF
d_call: -
v_call: TRBV11-1
clone_size: few
j_call: TRBJ2-7

cdr3_nt: TGTGCCAGCAGCCTTAGCGGGGAGCCCCTTAATGAGCAGTTCTTC
cdr3_aa: CASSLSGEPLNEQFF
d_call: TRBD2
v_call: TRBV6-1
clone_size: -
j_call: TRBJ2-1

cdr3_nt: TGCGCCAGCAGCTTGGGTTGGACTAGCACAGATACGCAGTATTTT
cdr3_aa: CASSLGWTSTDTQYF
d_call: -
v_call: TRBV5-1
clone_size: -
j_call: TRBJ2-3

cdr3_nt: TGTGCCAGCAGCTTAGGGGGCGGTCAGCCCCAGCATTTT
cdr3_aa: CASSLGGGQPQHF
d_call: -
v_call: TRBV7-9
clone_size: -
j_call: TRBJ1-5

cdr3_nt: TGCGCCAGCAGCCACCCTGCGAGGGCTCGGGAAAAACTGTTTTTT
cdr3_aa: CASSHPARAREKLFF
d_call: -
v_call: TRBV4-1
clone_size: few
j_call: TRBJ1-4